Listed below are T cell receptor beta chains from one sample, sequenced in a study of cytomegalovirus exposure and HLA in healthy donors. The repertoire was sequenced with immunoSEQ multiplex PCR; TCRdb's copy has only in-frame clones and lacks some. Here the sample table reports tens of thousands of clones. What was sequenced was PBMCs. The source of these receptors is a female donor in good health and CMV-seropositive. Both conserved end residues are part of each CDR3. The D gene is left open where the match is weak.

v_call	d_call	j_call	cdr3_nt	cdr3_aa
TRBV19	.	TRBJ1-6	TGTGCCAGTAGAAAGGACAGTCATAATTCACCCCTACACTTT	CASRKDSHNSPLHF
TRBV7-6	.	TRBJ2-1	TGTGCCAGCAGCTTCGGGGGAATGAATGAGCAGTTCTTC	CASSFGGMNEQFF
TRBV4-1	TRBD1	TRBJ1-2	TGCGCCAGCAGCCCCACAGGGGGAAACTATGGCTACACCTTC	CASSPTGGNYGYTF
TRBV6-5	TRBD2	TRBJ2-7	TGTGCCTCCTCCGCAACTAGCGGGGCGTCCTACGAGCAGTACTTC	CASSATSGASYEQYF
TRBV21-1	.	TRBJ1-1	TGTGCCAGCAGCAAAGCGGGGCAGTCCATGAACACTGAAGCTTTCTTT	CASSKAGQSMNTEAFF
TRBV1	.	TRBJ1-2	TGCACCAGCAGCCCAGGACAGAACTATGGCTACACCTTC	CTSSPGQNYGYTF
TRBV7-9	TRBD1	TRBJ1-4	TGTGCCAGCAGCCCAGGACAGGTTGAAAAACTGTTTTTT	CASSPGQVEKLFF
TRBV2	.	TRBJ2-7	TGTGCCAGCGAGGGGGGGGATCTAGCGGACTCCTACGAGCAGTACTTC	CASEGGDLADSYEQYF
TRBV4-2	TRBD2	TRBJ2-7	TGTGCCAGCAGCTCACTTCATGGGGCTAGCGGGCTCTCCTACGAGCAGTACTTC	CASSSLHGASGLSYEQYF
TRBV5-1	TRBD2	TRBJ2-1	TGCGCCAGCTCCTCTACACCGACTAGAGCGGGGAATGAGCAGTTCTTC	CASSSTPTRAGNEQFF